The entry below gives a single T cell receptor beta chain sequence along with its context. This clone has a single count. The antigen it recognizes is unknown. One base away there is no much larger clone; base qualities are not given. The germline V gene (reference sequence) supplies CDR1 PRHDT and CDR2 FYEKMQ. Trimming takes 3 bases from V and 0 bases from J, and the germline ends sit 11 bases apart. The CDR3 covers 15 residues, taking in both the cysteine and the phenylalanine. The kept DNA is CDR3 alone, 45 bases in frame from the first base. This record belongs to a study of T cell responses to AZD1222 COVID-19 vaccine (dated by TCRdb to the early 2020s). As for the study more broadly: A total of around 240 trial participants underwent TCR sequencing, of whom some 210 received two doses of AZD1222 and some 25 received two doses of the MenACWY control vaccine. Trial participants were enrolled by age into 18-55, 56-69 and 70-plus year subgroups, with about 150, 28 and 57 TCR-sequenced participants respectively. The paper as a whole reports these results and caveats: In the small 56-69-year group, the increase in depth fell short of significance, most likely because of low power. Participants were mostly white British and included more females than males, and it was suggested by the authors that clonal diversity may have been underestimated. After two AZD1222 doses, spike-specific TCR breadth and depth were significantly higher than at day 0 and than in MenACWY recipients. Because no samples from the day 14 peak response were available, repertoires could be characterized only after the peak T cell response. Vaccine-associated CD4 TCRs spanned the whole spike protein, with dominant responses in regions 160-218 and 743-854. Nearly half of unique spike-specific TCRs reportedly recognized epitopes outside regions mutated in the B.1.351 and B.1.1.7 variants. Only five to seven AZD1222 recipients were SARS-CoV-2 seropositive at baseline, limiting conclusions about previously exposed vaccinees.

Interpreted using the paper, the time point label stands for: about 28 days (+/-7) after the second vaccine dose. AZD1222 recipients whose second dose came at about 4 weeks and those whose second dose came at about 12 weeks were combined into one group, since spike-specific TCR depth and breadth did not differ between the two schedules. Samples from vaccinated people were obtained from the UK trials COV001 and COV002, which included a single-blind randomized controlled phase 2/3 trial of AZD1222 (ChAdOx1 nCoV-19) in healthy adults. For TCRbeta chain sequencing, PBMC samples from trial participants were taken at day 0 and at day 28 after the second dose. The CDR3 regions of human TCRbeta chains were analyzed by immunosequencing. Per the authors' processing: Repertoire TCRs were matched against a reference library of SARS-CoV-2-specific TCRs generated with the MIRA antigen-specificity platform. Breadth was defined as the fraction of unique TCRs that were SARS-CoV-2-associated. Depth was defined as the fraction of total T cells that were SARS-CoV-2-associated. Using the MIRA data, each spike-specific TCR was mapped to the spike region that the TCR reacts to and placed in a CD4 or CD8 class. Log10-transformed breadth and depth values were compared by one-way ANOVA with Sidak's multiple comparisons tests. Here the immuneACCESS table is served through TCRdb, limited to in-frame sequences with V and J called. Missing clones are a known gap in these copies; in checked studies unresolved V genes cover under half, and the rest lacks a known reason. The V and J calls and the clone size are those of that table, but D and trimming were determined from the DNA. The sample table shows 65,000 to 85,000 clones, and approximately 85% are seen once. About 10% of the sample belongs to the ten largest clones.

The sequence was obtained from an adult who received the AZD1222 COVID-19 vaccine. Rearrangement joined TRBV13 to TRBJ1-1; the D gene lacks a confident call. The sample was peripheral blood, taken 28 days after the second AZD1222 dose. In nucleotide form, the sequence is TGTGCCAGCAGCTTTACGACCTTTCTGAACACTGAAGCTTTCTTT. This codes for CASSFTTFLNTEAFF.